This T cell receptor (beta chain) came from a study of regulatory T cells in long-lasting Graves disease. Regarding time point: newly diagnosed GD, antithyroid drugs for less than 3 months. From RNA extracted from PBMCs, the TCR library was made. The CDR3 covers 16 residues. The V end lost 5 bases, the J end lost 0 bases, and 14 bases lay between the germline ends. This clonotype was seen more than once but under ten times. Arm-PCR of CDR3 regions and iRepertoire HTBI primers were the basis on which TCR beta libraries were built. TCRdb processed the multiplex PCR reads anew with MiXCR; each CDR3 protein has one entry. This sample carries 400,000 to 500,000 distinct CDR3 sequences, around 13% of them seen once, and the ten largest clones take over 15%. This same sample was also part of a study on T cells in Graves' hyperthyroidism and ophthalmopathy.

Sequencing was performed on peripheral blood mononuclear cells (PBMCs), taken at new diagnosis, from a patient treated with antithyroid drugs. This receptor was identified in a woman in her forties or fifties with Graves disease. The chain combines TRBV12-3 or TRBV12-4 with TRBJ1-3; maybe TRBD1 (6 bases). The CDR3 loop is CASSPPTGFSGNTIYF. DNA for the CDR3: TGTGCCAGCAGTCCACCGACAGGATTCTCTGGAAACACCATATATTTT.